Listed below are T cell receptor beta chains from one sample, sequenced in a study of cytomegalovirus exposure and HLA in healthy donors. The table came from immunoSEQ multiplex PCR; TCRdb's copy has only in-frame clones and leaves some out. The data hold around 190,000 clones, with approximately 75% observed a single time. Sequenced input: PBMCs. The receptor set was obtained from a man aged 30-40 years in good health and CMV-seropositive. Each CDR3 is given with its conserved first and last residue. D genes are given only for firm matches. A row's size may be missing; if present it is once, few, many or a size class.

>-|TRBD2|TRBJ2-3|TRBV10-3|15
CAISGRLAGVDTQYF
TGTGCCATCAGTGGAAGACTAGCGGGGGTAGATACGCAGTATTTT
>-|TRBD1|TRBJ1-6|TRBV29-1|13
CSAWTGDNSPLHF
TGCAGCGCGTGGACAGGGGATAATTCACCCCTCCACTTT
>-|-|TRBJ2-3|TRBV6-6|16
CASSYGRGDSTDTQYF
TGTGCCAGCAGTTACGGCAGGGGGGATAGCACAGATACGCAGTATTTT
>few|-|TRBJ1-1|TRBV6-1|13
CASSGPGGTEAFF
TGTGCCAGCAGTGGGCCCGGGGGCACTGAAGCTTTCTTT
>-|TRBD1|TRBJ2-3|TRBV7-3|16
CASSLLSGTGSETQYF
TGTGCCAGCAGCCTTCTAAGCGGGACAGGGTCTGAGACGCAGTATTTT
>-|TRBD1|TRBJ2-1|TRBV27|12
CASSLQGDEQFF
TGTGCCAGCAGTTTACAGGGGGACGAGCAGTTCTTC
>-|-|TRBJ2-2|TRBV11-3|14
CASSLEPGAGELFF
TGTGCCAGCAGCTTAGAGCCGGGGGCCGGGGAGCTGTTTTTT
>once|TRBD2|TRBJ2-7|TRBV5-1|15
CASSLSGSLSYEQYF
TGCGCCAGCAGCTTAAGCGGGAGTCTCTCCTACGAGCAGTACTTC
>-|-|TRBJ1-4|TRBV6-5|15
CASSYSGRSGEKLFF
TGTGCCAGCAGTTACTCGGGAAGGTCGGGAGAAAAACTGTTTTTT
>-|-|TRBJ1-3|TRBV5-1|14
CASSAQGSGNTIYF
TGCGCCAGCAGCGCACAGGGCTCTGGAAACACCATATATTTT
>-|-|TRBJ2-3|TRBV4-3|14
CASSQALKLDTQYF
TGCGCCAGCAGCCAAGCTCTCAAGCTAGATACGCAGTATTTT
>-|-|TRBJ2-7|TRBV30|11
CAWSGLYEQYF
TGTGCCTGGAGTGGTCTTTACGAGCAGTACTTC
>-|TRBD1|TRBJ2-5|TRBV30|15
CAWRSGGRRQETQYF
TGTGCCTGGAGGTCAGGGGGTCGGCGGCAAGAGACCCAGTACTTC
>-|-|TRBJ1-5|TRBV28|15
CASSLFRGAGQPQHF
TGTGCCAGCAGTTTATTCCGGGGGGCCGGTCAGCCCCAGCATTTT
>once|-|TRBJ1-1|TRBV6-5|16
CASSYSAGRGGTEAFF
TGTGCCAGCAGTTACTCTGCCGGCAGAGGTGGCACTGAAGCTTTCTTT
>-|-|TRBJ1-4|TRBV7-9|15
CASSGSYSGGEKLFF
TGTGCCAGCAGCGGGTCGTACTCCGGGGGTGAAAAACTGTTTTTT
>-|-|TRBJ2-7|TRBV27|12
CASSQLDGEQYF
TGTGCCAGCAGCCAACTAGACGGCGAGCAGTACTTC
>-|-|TRBJ2-3|TRBV7-9|14
CASSFDRSTDTQYF
TGTGCCAGCAGTTTCGACAGGAGCACAGATACGCAGTATTTT
>-|TRBD1|TRBJ2-7|TRBV4-1|14
CASSRPGQAYEQYF
TGCGCCAGCAGCCGCCCCGGACAGGCCTACGAGCAGTACTTC
>-|TRBD1|TRBJ1-2|TRBV7-8|15
CASSFGTGRIYGYTF
TGTGCCAGCAGCTTCGGGACAGGACGAATCTATGGCTACACCTTC
>-|TRBD2|TRBJ2-7|TRBV10-3|16
CAISESPSGGTYEQYF
TGTGCCATCAGTGAGTCCCCTAGCGGGGGTACCTACGAGCAGTACTTC
>-|-|TRBJ2-7|TRBV18|14
CASSPGSGPYEQYF
TGTGCCAGCTCACCAGGTAGCGGCCCCTACGAGCAGTACTTC
>-|TRBD2|TRBJ2-7|TRBV30|14
CACSIGLASLEQYF
TGTGCCTGCAGTATAGGACTAGCCTCTTTGGAGCAGTACTTC
>-|TRBD1|TRBJ1-2|TRBV2|15
CASTPTGGGSYGYTF
TGTGCCAGCACCCCCACGGGAGGGGGCAGCTATGGCTACACCTTC
>-|-|TRBJ1-5|TRBV6-5|12
CASSGGGRPQHF
TGTGCCAGCAGTGGGGGCGGCCGGCCCCAGCATTTT
>-|-|TRBJ1-1|TRBV11-2|12
CASRSGNLEAFF
TGTGCCAGCAGGTCAGGTAACCTTGAAGCTTTCTTT
>once|TRBD2|TRBJ2-3|TRBV5-1|16
CASSLGQRGNTDTQYF
TGCGCCAGCAGCTTGGGCCAGCGGGGGAACACAGATACGCAGTATTTT
>-|-|TRBJ1-2|TRBV28|12
CASLERDWGYTF
TGTGCCAGTCTGGAGAGGGACTGGGGCTACACCTTC
>-|TRBD1|TRBJ1-2|TRBV6-5|14
CASSDYDRDYGYTF
TGTGCCAGCAGTGACTACGACAGGGACTATGGCTACACCTTC
>few|-|TRBJ1-1|TRBV12-5|13
CASAQAGNGRAFF
TGTGCTAGTGCTCAAGCGGGCAACGGCAGAGCTTTCTTT
>-|TRBD1|TRBJ1-1|TRBV10-2|15
CASSEQGLGNTEAFF
TGCGCCAGCAGCGAACAGGGGTTGGGGAACACTGAAGCTTTCTTT
>-|TRBD2|TRBJ2-5|TRBV14|17
CASSQGLSGGRQETQYF
TGTGCCAGCAGCCAAGGGTTGTCAGGCGGGAGGCAAGAGACCCAGTACTTC
>-|-|TRBJ2-3|TRBV5-6|14
CASSSTGGIDTQYF
TGTGCCAGCAGCTCGACAGGAGGCATAGATACGCAGTATTTT
>few|TRBD2|TRBJ2-1|TRBV19|15
CASTQVSGRATEQFF
TGTGCCAGTACCCAGGTTAGCGGGAGGGCCACTGAGCAGTTCTTC
>few|-|TRBJ1-2|TRBV18|15
CASSRLEGGGYGYTF
TGTGCCAGCTCACGACTAGAAGGAGGAGGGTATGGCTACACCTTC
>-|TRBD2|TRBJ2-3|TRBV4-2|20
CASSQRLAGGPIGTTDTQYF
TGTGCCAGCAGCCAGAGACTAGCGGGAGGGCCCATTGGTACCACAGATACGCAGTATTTT
>few|TRBD1|TRBJ1-3|TRBV7-2|15
CASSWTGGPGNTIYF
TGTGCCAGCAGCTGGACAGGGGGCCCTGGAAACACCATATATTTT
>few|-|TRBJ2-1|TRBV4-3|15
CASSSSEDQGNEQFF
TGCGCCAGCAGCTCATCAGAGGATCAGGGCAATGAGCAGTTCTTC
>-|-|TRBJ2-7|TRBV7-9|15
CASSLGYGIVYEQYF
TGTGCCAGCAGCTTAGGTTACGGGATTGTGTACGAGCAGTACTTC
>-|TRBD1|TRBJ2-5|TRBV25-1|12
CASSDRGETQYF
TGTGCCAGCAGCGACAGGGGAGAGACCCAGTACTTC
>-|-|TRBJ1-4|TRBV7-9|15
CASSSLLRSSEKLFF
TGTGCCAGCAGCTCCCTCCTTCGGAGCAGTGAAAAACTGTTTTTT
>few|-|TRBJ2-6|TRBV7-7|15
CAIRGSARGANVLTF
TGTGCCATACGGGGGTCTGCTCGGGGGGCCAACGTCCTGACTTTC
>-|-|TRBJ2-1|TRBV5-4|13
CASSYGVPEQQFF
TGTGCCAGCAGCTACGGGGTACCTGAGCAGCAGTTCTTC
>-|TRBD1|TRBJ2-1|TRBV19|13
CASSRDRANEQFF
TGTGCCAGTAGCCGGGACAGGGCCAATGAGCAGTTCTTC
>-|TRBD1|TRBJ2-6|TRBV27|16
CASRSGTGTGANVLTF
TGTGCCAGCAGGTCCGGGACAGGGACTGGGGCCAACGTCCTGACTTTC